This T cell receptor (beta chain) is drawn from a study of blood T cell repertoires in COVID-19. Only in-frame clones appear in the TCRdb table, and some are missing; sequencing was by immunoSEQ multiplex PCR. Of about 230,000 clones listed, 80% to 90% were seen once; the top ten hold around 7%. Germline CDR1 is LNHNV and CDR2 is YYDKDF (reference sequence). The CDR3 has 14 amino acids. Between the trimmed V and J ends, which lost 0 bases and 12 bases, there was a span of 18 bases. V is TRBV15 and J is TRBJ2-7; D remains ambiguous. The sample was peripheral blood. The receptor was isolated from a woman at least 80 years old with COVID-19, enrolled during active disease. As DNA, the CDR3 is TGTGCCACCAGCAGAGATCTCGACACCAAGGTTCGGTACTTC. Its protein is CATSRDLDTKVRYF. Combining the CDR3 with reference TRBV15 and TRBJ2-7 gives the whole variable domain DAMVIQNPRYQVTQFGKPVTLSCSQTLNHNVMYWYQQKSSQAPKLLFHYYDKDFNNEADTPDNFQSRRPNTSFCFLDIRSPGLGDTAMYLCATSRDLDTKVRYFGPGTRLTVT.